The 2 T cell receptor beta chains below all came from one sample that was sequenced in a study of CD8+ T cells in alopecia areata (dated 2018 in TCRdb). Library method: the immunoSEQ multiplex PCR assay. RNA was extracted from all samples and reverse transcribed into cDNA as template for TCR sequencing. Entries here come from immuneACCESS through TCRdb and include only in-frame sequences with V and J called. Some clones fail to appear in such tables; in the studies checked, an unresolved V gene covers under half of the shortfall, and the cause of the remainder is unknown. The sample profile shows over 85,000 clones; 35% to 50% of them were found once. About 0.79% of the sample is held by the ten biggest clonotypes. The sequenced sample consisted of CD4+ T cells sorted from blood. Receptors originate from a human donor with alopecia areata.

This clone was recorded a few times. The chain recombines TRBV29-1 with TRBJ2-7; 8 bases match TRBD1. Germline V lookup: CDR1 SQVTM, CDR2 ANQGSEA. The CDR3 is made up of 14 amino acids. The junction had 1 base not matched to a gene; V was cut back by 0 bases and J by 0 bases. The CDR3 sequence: CSVEETGGSYEQYF. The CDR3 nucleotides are TGCAGCGTTGAAGAAACAGGGGGCTCCTACGAGCAGTACTTC.

CDR3 protein: CASSLDPGARSYEQYF. CDR3 coding DNA: TGTGCCAGCAGCTTGGATCCGGGGGCGCGGTCCTACGAGCAGTACTTC. The chain couples TRBV5-5 to TRBJ2-7; the D gene could be TRBD1 or TRBD2 (6 bases each). The CDR3 is 16 residues long. Germline V CDR1 and CDR2: SGHKS, YYEKEE (reference sequence). The V end was cut by 0 bases, the J end by 1 base, with 14 bases between.